This TCR beta chain was documented in a study of OX40 agonist ivuxolimab in advanced cancers. Notes on the study in general: Circulating CD4+ and CD8+ T cells showed clonal expansion by week 6 at 0.1 to 3.0 mg/kg.

CDR1 and CDR2 from the germline V gene are LGHNA and YNFKEQ. This CDR3 spans 15 amino acids. Trimming took 1 base from V and 9 from J, leaving 16 bases between them. The table came from immunoSEQ multiplex PCR; TCRdb's copy has only in-frame clones and leaves some out. Among more than 55,000 clones listed, around 88% were seen once. A history of autoimmune disease or systemic immunosuppression excluded patients. Details on this clone: Its antigen is undetermined.

The V and J genes are TRBV4-2 and TRBJ2-1, with D possibly TRBD2 on 6 matching bases. Here the sequenced sample was CD4+ or CD8+ T cells sorted from blood, taken in a trial of the OX40 agonist ivuxolimab. The source is an adult with an advanced solid tumor such as melanoma, head and neck, liver or kidney cancer. This chain's CDR3 is CASSQVESGWGEQFF. In DNA form, the CDR3 reads TGTGCCAGCAGCCAAGTCGAAAGCGGGTGGGGTGAGCAGTTCTTC.